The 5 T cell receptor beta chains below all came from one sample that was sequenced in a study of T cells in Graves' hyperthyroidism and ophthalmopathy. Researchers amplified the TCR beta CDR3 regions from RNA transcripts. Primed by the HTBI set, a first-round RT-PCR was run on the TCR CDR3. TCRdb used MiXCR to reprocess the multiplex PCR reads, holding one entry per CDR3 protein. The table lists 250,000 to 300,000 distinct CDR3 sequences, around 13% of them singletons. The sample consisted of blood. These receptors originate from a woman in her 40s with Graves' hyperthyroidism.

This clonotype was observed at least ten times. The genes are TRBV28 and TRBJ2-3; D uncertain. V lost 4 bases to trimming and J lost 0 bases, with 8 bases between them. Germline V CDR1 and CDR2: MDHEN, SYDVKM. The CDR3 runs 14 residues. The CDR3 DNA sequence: TGTGCCAGCAGTTATCCCGGAAGCACAGATACGCAGTATTTT. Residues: CASSYPGSTDTQYF.

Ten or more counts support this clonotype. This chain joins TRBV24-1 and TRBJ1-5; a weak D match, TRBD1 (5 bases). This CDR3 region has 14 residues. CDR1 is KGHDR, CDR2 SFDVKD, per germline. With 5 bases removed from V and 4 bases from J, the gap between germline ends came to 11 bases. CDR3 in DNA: TGTGCCACCAGTGTTGACGGGACTAATCAGCCCCAGCATTTT. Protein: CATSVDGTNQPQHF.

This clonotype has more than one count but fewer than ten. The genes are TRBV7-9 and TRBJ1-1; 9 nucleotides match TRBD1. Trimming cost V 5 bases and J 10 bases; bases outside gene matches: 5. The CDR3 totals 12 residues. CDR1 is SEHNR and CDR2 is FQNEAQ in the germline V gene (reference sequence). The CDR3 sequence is CASSLQGAVAFF. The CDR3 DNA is TGTGCCAGCAGCCTACAGGGGGCTGTAGCTTTCTTT.

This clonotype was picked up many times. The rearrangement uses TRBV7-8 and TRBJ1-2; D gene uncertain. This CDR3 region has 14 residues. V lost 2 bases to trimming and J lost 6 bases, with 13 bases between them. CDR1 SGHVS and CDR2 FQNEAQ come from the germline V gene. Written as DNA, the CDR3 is TGTGCCAGCAGCTTAAGAGCTCTTCCCGATGGCTACACCTTC. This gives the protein CASSLRALPDGYTF.

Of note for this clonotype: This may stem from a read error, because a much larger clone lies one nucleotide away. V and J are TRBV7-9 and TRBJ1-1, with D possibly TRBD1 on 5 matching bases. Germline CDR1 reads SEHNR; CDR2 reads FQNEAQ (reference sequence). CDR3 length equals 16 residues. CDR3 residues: CANSLAWVTGRTEAFF. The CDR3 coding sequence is TGTGCCAACAGCTTAGCGTGGGTGACGGGACGCACTGAAGCTTTCTTT.